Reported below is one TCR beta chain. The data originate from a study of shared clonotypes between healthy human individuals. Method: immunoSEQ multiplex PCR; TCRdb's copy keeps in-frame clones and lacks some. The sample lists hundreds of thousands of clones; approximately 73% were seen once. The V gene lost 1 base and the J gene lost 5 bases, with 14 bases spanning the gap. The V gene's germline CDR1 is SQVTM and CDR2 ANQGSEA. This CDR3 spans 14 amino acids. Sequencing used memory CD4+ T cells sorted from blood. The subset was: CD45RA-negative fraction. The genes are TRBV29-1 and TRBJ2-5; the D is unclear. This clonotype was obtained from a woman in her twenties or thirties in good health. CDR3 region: CSVEGAATAETQYF. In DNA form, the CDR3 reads TGCAGCGTTGAAGGGGCGGCGACGGCGGAGACCCAGTACTTC.